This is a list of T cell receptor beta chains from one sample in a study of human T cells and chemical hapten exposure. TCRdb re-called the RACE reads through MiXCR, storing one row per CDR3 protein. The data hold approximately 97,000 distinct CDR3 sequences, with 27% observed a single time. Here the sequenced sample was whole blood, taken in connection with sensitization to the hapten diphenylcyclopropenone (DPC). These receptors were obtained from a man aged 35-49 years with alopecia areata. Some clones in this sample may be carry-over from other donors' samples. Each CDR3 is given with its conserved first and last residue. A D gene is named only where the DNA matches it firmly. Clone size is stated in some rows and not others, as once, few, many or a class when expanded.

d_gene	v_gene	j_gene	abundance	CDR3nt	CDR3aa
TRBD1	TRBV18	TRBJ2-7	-	TGTGCCAGCTCACCACCGGGACAGGGAGTTCGGGAGCAGTACTTC	CASSPPGQGVREQYF
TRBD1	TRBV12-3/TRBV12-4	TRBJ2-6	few	TGTGCCAGCAGTCTCCCCGGACAGGGGGCTGGTGGGGCCAACGTCCTGACTTTC	CASSLPGQGAGGANVLTF
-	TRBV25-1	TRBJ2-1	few	TGTGCCAGCAGTGGCTCCGACAGATCCAATGAGCAGTTCTTC	CASSGSDRSNEQFF
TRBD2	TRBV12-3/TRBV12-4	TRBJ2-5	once	TGTGCCAGCAGTTTGGGGAGGGGCCCTTCCCAAGAGACCCAGTACTTC	CASSLGRGPSQETQYF
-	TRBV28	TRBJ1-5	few	TGTGCCAGCAGTTTGTGGGGGGCGCGTAGCAATCAGCCCCAGCATTTT	CASSLWGARSNQPQHF
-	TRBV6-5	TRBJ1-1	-	TGTGCCAGCAGTTACCGGGGGGCTGAAGCTTTCTTT	CASSYRGAEAFF
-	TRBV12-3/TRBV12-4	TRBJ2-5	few	TGTGCCAGCAAGGGGATGGAGACCCAGTACTTC	CASKGMETQYF
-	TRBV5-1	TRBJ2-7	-	TGCGCCAGCAGCTCCGCAGGCGGTTCCTTGCTACCCAAGCAGTACTTC	CASSSAGGSLLPKQYF
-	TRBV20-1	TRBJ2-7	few	TGCAGTGGAACGGACTGGACGTACTCCTACGAGCAGTACTTC	CSGTDWTYSYEQYF
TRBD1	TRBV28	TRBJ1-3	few	TGTGCCAGCAGTTTGGTCGGGACAGGGGGTTACTCTGGAAACACCATATATTTT	CASSLVGTGGYSGNTIYF
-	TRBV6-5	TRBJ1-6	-	TGTGCCAGCAGACGGACTGATAATTCACCCCTCCACTTT	CASRRTDNSPLHF
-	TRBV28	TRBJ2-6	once	TGTGCCAGCAGTCCCCCCGGGGCACCTGGGGCCAACGTCCTGACTTTC	CASSPPGAPGANVLTF
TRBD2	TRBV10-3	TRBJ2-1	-	TGTGCCATCAGTGAGGGGGGACTAGCGGGAGGATCGAGCTCCTACAATGAGCAGTTCTTC	CAISEGGLAGGSSSYNEQFF